This TCR beta chain was documented in a study of control samples from healthy donors and cancer patients. CDR1 SGHRS and CDR2 YFSETQ come from the germline V gene. The CDR3 runs to 15 residues. V was cut by 4 bases and J by 8 bases, with 18 bases left in between. The table came from immunoSEQ multiplex PCR; TCRdb's copy has only in-frame clones and leaves some out. This sample's clone table lists 150,000 to 200,000 clones. The gene calls are TRBV5-1 and TRBJ2-2; D not certain. This receptor was taken from a woman aged 25 to 39 in good health. Source material: blood. In DNA, the CDR3 is TGCGCCAGCAGCCCCTTTAACCCCGGGTTGGGGGAGCTGTTTTTT. Protein sequence: CASSPFNPGLGELFF.